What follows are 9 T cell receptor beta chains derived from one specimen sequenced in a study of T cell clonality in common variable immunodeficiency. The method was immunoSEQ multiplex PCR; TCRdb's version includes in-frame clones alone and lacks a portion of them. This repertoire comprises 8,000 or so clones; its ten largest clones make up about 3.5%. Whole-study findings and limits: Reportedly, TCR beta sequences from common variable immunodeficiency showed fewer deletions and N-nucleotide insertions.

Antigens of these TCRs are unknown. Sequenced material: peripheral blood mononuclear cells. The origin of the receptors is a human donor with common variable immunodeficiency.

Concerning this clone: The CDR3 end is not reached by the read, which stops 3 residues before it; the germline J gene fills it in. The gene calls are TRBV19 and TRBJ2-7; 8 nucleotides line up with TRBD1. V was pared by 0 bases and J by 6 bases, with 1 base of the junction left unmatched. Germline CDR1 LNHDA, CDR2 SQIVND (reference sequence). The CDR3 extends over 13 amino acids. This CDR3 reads CASSIDRGREQYF. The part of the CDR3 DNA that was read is TGTGCCAGTAGTATAGACAGGGGGCGCGAG.

This CDR3 reads CASSEVDTTNYGYTF. The sequenced part of the CDR3 DNA is TGTGCCAGCAGTGAAGTAGACACCACTAACTATGGC. The chain recombines TRBV6-1 with TRBJ1-2; D is undetermined. The DNA ends 3 residues before the CDR3 does, and the rest of the CDR3 is filled in from the germline J gene. V was shortened by 1 base and J by 0 bases, with 9 bases between the two germline ends. The CDR3 is 15 amino acids. Germline loops: CDR1 MNHNS, CDR2 SASEGT.

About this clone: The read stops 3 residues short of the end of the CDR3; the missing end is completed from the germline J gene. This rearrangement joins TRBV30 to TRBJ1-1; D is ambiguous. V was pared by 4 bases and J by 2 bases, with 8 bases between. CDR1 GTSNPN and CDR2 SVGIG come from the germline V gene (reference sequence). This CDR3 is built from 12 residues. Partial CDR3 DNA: TGTGCCTGGATGACTAGAAACACTGAA. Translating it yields CAWMTRNTE. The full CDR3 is CAWMTRNTEAFF. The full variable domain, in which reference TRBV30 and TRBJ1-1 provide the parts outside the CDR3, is SQTIHQWPATLVQPVGSPLSLECTVEGTSNPNLYWYRQAAGRGLQLLFYSVGIGQISSEVPQNLSASRPQDRQFILSSKKLLLSDSGFYLCAWMTRNTEAFFGQGTRLTVV.

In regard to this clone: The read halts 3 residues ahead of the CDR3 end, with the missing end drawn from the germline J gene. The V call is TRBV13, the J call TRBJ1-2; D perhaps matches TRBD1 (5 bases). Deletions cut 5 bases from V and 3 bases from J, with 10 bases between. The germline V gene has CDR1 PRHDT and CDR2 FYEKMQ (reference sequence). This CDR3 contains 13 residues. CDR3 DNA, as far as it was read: TGTGCCAGCAGCCGCAGGGAGGACTATGGC. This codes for CASSRREDYG. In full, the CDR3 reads CASSRREDYGYTF.

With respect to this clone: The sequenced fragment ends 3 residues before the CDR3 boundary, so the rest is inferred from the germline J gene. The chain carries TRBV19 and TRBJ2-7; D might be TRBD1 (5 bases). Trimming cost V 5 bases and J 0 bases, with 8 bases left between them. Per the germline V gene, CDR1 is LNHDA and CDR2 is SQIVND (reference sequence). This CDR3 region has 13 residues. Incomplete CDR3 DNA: TGTGCCAGTAGTGCCGACAGCTCCTACGAG. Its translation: CASSADSSYE. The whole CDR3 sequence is CASSADSSYEQYF.

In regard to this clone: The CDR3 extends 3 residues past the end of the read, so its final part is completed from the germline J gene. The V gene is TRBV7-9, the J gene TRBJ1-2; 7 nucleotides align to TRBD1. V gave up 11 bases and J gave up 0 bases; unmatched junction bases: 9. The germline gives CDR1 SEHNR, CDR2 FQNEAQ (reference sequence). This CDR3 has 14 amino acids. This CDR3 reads CAGIRDSANYGYTF. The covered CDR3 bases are TGTGCCGGGATCAGGGACAGTGCTAACTATGGC.

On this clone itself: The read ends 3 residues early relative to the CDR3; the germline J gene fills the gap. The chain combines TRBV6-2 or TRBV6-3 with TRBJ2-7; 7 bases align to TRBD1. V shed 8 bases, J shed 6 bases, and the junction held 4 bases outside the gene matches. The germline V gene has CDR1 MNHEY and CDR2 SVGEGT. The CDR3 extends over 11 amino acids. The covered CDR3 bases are TGTGCCAGCTCGGACAGGCTCGAG. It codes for CASSDRLE. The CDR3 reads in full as CASSDRLEQYF.

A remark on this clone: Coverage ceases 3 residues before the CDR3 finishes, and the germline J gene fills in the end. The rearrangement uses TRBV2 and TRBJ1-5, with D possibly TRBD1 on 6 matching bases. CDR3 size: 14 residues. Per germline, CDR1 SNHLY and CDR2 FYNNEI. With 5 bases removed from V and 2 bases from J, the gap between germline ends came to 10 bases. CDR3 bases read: TGTGCCAGCAGTACAGAGGGGGGCAATCAGCCC. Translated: CASSTEGGNQP. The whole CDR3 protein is CASSTEGGNQPQHF. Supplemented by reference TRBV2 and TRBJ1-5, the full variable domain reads EPEVTQTPSHQVTQMGQEVILRCVPISNHLYFYWYRQILGQKVEFLVSFYNNEISEKSEIFDDQFSVERPDGSNFTLKIRSTKLEDSAMYFCASSTEGGNQPQHFGDGTRLSIL.

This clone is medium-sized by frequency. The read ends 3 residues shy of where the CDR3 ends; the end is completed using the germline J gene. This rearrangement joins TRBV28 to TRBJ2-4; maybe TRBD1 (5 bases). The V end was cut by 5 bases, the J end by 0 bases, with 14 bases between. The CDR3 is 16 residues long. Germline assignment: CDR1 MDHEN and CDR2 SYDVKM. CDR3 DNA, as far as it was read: TGTGCCAGCAGTAACTTGGGGCATATAGCCAAAAACATT. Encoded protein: CASSNLGHIAKNI. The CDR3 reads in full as CASSNLGHIAKNIQYF.